The entry below describes one T cell receptor beta chain. Its specificity is unknown. The PCR was carried out with 60 Vbeta primers and 13 Jbeta primers. Libraries were prepared by immunoSEQ multiplex PCR; TCRdb keeps only in-frame clonotypes and omits some of them. The sample has tens of thousands of clones; about 79% are singletons. The sample is drawn from a study of cytomegalovirus exposure and HLA in healthy donors. The study, taken as a whole, reports: It was taken for granted in presence/absence analyses that sequencing depth across donors was roughly uniform.

The sequenced sample consisted of PBMCs. The TCR sequence derives from a man aged 18 to 29 in good health and CMV-seropositive.

This chain's CDR3 is CASSSTYEAFF. CDR3 nucleotide sequence: TGTGCCAGCAGTAGTACATATGAAGCTTTCTTT. The rearrangement uses TRBV28 and TRBJ1-1; D remains unclear. This CDR3 comprises 11 residues. CDR1 and CDR2 from the germline V gene are MDHEN and SYDVKM. Deletions cut 5 bases from V and 7 bases from J, with 8 bases between.